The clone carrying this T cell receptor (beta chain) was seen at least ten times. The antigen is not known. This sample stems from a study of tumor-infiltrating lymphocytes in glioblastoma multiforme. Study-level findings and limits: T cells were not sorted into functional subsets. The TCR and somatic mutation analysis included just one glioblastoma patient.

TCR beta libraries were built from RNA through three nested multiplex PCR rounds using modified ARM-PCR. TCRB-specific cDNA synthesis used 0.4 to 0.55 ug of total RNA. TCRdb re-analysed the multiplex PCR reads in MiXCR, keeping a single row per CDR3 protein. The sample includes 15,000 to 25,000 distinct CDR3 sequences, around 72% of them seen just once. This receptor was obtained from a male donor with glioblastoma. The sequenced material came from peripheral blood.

Written as DNA, the CDR3 is TGCAGTGCGACAATATCAGGCTGGGGGGAGCTGTTTTTT. Translating gives CSATISGWGELFF. J is TRBJ2-2 and V is TRBV20-1, with D hard to call. Germline assignment: CDR1 DFQATT and CDR2 SNEGSKA (reference sequence). The V and J ends lost 6 bases and 8 bases respectively, with 16 bases between them. The CDR3 length is 13 residues.